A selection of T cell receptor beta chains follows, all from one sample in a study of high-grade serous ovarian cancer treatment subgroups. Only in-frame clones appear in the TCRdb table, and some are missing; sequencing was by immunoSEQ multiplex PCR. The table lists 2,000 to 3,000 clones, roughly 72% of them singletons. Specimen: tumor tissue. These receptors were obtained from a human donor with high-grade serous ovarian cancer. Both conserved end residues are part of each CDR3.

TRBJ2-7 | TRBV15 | CATSRDSSYEQYF
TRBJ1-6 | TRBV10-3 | CASHRGQYSPLHF
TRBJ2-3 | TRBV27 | CASSSRSGRRDTQYF
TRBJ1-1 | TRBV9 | CASSAIRDGEAFF
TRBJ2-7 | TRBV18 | CASSPGQGIYEQYF
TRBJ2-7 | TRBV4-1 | CASSQVAGGPHEQYF
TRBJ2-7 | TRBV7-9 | CASSLAGGDSYEQYF
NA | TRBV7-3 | CASRLPGQTYEQYF
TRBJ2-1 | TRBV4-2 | CASSQDYGDPYNEQFF
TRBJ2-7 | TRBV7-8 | CASSLAGTWGYEQYF
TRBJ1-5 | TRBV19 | CASSIDDGQLNQPQHF
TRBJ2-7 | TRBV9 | CASSVGDGYEQYF
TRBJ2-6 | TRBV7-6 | CASSLGSYGSSGANVLTF
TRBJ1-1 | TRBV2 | CASSEGFEAFF
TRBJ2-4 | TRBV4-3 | CASSQSIAGTHIQYF
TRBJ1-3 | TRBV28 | CASSFRWGRTGRSGNTIYF
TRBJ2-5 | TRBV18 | CASSPPWGLVEETQYF
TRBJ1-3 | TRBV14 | CASSPTYSGNTIYF
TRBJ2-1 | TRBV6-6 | CASRSTGTSGNEQFF
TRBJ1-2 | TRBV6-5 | CASSPDGGGSGYTF
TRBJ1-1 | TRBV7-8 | CASSLTGGTEAFF
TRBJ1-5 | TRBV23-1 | CASTLKGGQGPQHF
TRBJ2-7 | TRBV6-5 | CASSYSYGDEQYF
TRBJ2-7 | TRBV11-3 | CASSLVPQRAQFTFYEQYF
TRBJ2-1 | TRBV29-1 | CSVRSSDIGQFF
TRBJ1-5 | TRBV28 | CASRETGWWDQPQHF
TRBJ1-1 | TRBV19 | CASRQGRNTEAFF
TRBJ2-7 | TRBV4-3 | CASSQELLPDYEQYF
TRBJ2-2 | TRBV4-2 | CASSQEARTGELFF
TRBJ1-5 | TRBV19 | CASSPSRSQPQHF
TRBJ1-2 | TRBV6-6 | CASHVPATQSGYTF
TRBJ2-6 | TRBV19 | CASSHVTGGSGANVLTF
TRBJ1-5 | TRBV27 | CASSKRDGSGNQPQHF
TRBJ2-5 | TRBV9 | CASSVAGEETQYF
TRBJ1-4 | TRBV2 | CASRGDNEKLFF
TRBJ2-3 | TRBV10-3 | CATALGGDTDTQYF
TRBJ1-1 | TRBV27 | CASSFQPILVTEAFF
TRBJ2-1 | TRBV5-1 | CASSSSGLLGIEQFF
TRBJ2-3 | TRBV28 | CASSSPLGGSSTDTQYF
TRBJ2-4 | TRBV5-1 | CASSLVGSASAKNIQYF
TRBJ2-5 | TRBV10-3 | CAISPGGAETQYF
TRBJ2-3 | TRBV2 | CASTRDFSTDTQYF
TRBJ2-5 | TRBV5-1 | CASSLGPAGGLETQYF
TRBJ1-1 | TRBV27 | CASSLRGGPEAFF
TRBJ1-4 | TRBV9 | CASSVHQGREKLFF
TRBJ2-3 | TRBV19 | CASSNRPERTDTQYF
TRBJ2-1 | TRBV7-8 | CASSLRPVAPPHKRFF
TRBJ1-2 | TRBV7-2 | CASSRTGGATNYGYTF
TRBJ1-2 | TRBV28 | CASLIVEGSGGYTF
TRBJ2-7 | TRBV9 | CASSVDVGGNEQYF
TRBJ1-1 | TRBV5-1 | CASSVGGGRTEAFF
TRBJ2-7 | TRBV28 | CASSWRLGAGKVYEQYF
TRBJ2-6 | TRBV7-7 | CASSSKRSATKSGQRPDF
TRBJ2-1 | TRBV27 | CASGTVSYNEQFF
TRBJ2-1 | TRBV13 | CASSRTSGRVEQFF
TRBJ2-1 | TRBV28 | CASSSGQIVYNEQFF
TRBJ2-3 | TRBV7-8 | CASSLGSGVRTDTQYF
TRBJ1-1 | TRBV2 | CASSEVRVEAFF
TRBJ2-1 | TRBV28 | CASSLYHGNEQFF